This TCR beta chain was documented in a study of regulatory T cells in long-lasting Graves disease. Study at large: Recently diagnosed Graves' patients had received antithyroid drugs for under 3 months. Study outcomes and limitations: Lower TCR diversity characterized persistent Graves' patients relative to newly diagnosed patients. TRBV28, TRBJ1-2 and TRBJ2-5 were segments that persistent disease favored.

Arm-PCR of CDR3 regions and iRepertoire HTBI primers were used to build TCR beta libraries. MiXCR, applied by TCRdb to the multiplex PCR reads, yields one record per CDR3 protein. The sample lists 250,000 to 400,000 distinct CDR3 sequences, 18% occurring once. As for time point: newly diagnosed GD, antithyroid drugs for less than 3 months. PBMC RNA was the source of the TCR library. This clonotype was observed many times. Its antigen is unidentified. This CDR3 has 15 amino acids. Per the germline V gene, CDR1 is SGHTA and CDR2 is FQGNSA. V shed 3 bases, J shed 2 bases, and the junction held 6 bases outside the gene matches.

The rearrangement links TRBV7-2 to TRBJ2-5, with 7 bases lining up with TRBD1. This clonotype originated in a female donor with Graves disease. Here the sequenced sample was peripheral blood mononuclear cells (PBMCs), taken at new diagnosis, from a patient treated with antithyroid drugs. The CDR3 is CASSFGFRGQETQYF. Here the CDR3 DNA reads TGTGCCAGCAGCTTCGGCTTCAGGGGGCAAGAGACCCAGTACTTC.